This T cell receptor beta chain was profiled in a study of early T cells in non-severe SARS-CoV-2 infection. For the study at large: From unsorted whole blood, bulk RNA was sequenced, and the chains remained unpaired. Study results and caveats: Matching with VDJdb favored anti-spike CD8 responses (missing private and CD4 specificities).

V lost 2 bases to trimming and J lost 3 bases, with 21 bases between them. The CDR3 is 18 residues long. The V gene's germline CDR1 is SGHDT and CDR2 YYEEEE. Unique molecular identifiers tagged individual cDNA molecules. TCRdb reprocessed the 5' RACE reads via MiXCR and lists one record per CDR3 protein. Of around 55,000 distinct CDR3 sequences in the sample, 9.5% to 15% are singletons; the top ten hold about 1.3%. This clonotype occurred once. Antigen specificity is unknown. Given a much more abundant clone one base away, this may be a read error. The source is an adult who was a healthcare worker with PCR-confirmed SARS-CoV-2 infection or an uninfected control (not recorded which). Sequenced input: whole blood. The chain couples TRBV5-6 to TRBJ2-4; D may match TRBD1 or TRBD2 (5 bases each). The CDR3 sequence is CASSLRCGGALGKNIQYF. In DNA, the CDR3 is TGTGCCAGCAGCTTAAGGTGCGGTGGGGCACTAGGCAAAAACATTCAGTACTTC. The entire variable domain, with the rest obtained from reference TRBV5-6 and TRBJ2-4, is as follows: DAGVTQSPTHLIKTRGQQVTLRCSPKSGHDTVSWYQQALGQGPQFIFQYYEEEERQRGNFPDRFSGHQFPNYSSELNVNALLLGDSALYLCASSLRCGGALGKNIQYFGAGTRLSVL.